The clone carrying this T cell receptor beta chain was observed at least ten times. The target antigen is unknown. The CDR3 is 15 amino acids. Germline V lookup: CDR1 SGHAT, CDR2 FQNNGV. V shed 1 base and J 7 bases; nucleotides not matched to a gene: 3. Genomic DNA templated the TCR beta VDJ and CDR3 profiling. TCRdb independently ran MiXCR on the reads; one entry per CDR3 protein. The sample consists of 200,000 to 250,000 distinct CDR3 sequences, roughly 35% of them appearing once. The sample comes from a study of CD8+CD57+ T cells in acquired aplastic anemia. Overall study findings and caveats: About 30 was the count of CD8+ CDR3 sequences that patients shared with controls.

The origin of this receptor is a human donor in good health, serving as a control. Sequencing input: sorted CD4+, CD8+, or CD8+CD57+ T cells (not recorded which) from PBMCs. The V call is TRBV11-2, the J call TRBJ2-1; TRBD2 aligns across 11 bases. DNA for the CDR3: TGTGCCAGCAGCTTAGGACTAGCGGGATGGAATGAGCAGTTCTTC. Translated, it gives CASSLGLAGWNEQFF.